What follows is one T cell receptor (beta chain) and its context. This clonotype has ten or more counts. It has no known antigen specificity. No much larger clone is present one base from it, and per-base qualities are unavailable. There are 14 amino acids in the CDR3, from cysteine to phenylalanine inclusive. Only the CDR3 portion is preserved as DNA: 42 bases, with reading frame beginning at the first base. Per the germline V gene, ENHRY is the CDR1 and SYGVKD is the CDR2. The junction shows trimming of 2 bases on V and 5 bases on J, plus 7 bases between the germline ends. Patients with ophthalmopathy had moderately to severely active disease, with a Clinical Activity Score of 3 or more, a NOSPECS grade of 4 or more, and a disease duration of less than 3 months. Patients with other autoimmune diseases, uncontrolled infections, pregnancy or lactation were excluded from the study. Diagnosis relied on clinical symptoms, serum thyroxine, TRAb, thyroid ultrasound and orbital computed tomography. Ficoll-Paque density gradient centrifugation was used to isolate PBMCs from 8.5 to 10 ml of fresh peripheral blood. Total RNA was extracted with Trizol reagent and quality-checked on an Agilent 2100 Bioanalyzer.

These data belong to a study of Graves' ophthalmopathy and Graves' hyperthyroidism (dated by TCRdb to the late 2010s). For the wider study: Peripheral blood was collected at initial diagnosis, prior to any treatment. An independent validation cohort comprised under 20 hyperthyroidism patients and over 15 patients who later progressed from hyperthyroidism to ophthalmopathy. In roughly 6 hyperthyroidism patients, T-cell repertoires of thyroid tissue and blood were compared. TCR beta repertoire signatures were used to distinguish Graves' ophthalmopathy from Graves' hyperthyroidism and to predict progression to ophthalmopathy. Following sampling, methimazole starting at 30 mg daily was administered to hyperthyroidism patients, and high-dose intravenous methylprednisolone was administered to ophthalmopathy patients. In total, approximately 130 blood samples were TCR-sequenced: approximately 40 ophthalmopathy, under 80 hyperthyroidism and 17 hyperthyroidism-to-ophthalmopathy patients. To explore V-J signatures that distinguish ophthalmopathy from hyperthyroidism, a discovery set of more than 90 patients was enrolled, made up of 40 to 45 with ophthalmopathy and 57 with stable hyperthyroidism. The study at large found these results: The 13-signature model separated ophthalmopathy from stable hyperthyroidism with 87.88% sensitivity and roughly 84% specificity in cross-validation, and 80%/75% in the test set. In validation, the model predicted ophthalmopathy progression with about 71% sensitivity and around 72% specificity; fewer than 15 predicted patients were CT-confirmed with GO in a median of approximately six months. Most expanded thyroid clonotypes with a frequency above 0.001 also appeared in blood, which suggests that blood repertoires may reflect the immune response in the thyroid. No statistical method was used to set the sample size in advance, and the investigators knew which group each participant was assigned to.

For repertoire sequencing, TCR beta CDR3 regions were amplified from RNA transcripts. The first round was an RT-PCR using HTBI primers with the Qiagen OneStep RT-PCR kit, and this first round was followed by a second-round multiplex PCR, then size selection and purification. Libraries were sequenced on an Illumina HiSeq2000 using paired-end 100 bp reads. Processing in the source paper ran as follows. Reads were processed with SOAPnuke, discarding reads with adapters, uncalled bases, mean Phred below 15, or no exact constant-primer or identifier match. COPE v1.2.5 was used to merge the high-quality paired reads. Unique nucleotide sequences were defined as clonotypes and aligned to IMGT TRB V, D and J references using MiTCR v1.1. Only V-J combinations with frequency above 0.0001 were analysed, covering over 99% of repertoires. A TCR clonal expansion and chaos score per V-J combination was defined as the ratio of F50 clonal expansion to chaos observed in the TCRdist matrix. Welch's t-statistics and random forest were used to reduce the features to approximately 13 V-J combinations, which were then used as input to a naive Bayes classifier. The Morisita-Horn index was used to measure how similar the thyroid and blood repertoires were. TCRdb ran its own pipeline on the public reads, namely fastp trimming at Q25 and MiXCR clone calling, and kept in-frame beta chains. CDR3 protein duplicates are merged, each entry listing the most common genes and DNA. These V and J calls rely on TCRdb rather than the paper's analysis. The sample table records 650,000 to 900,000 distinct CDR3 sequences; roughly 40% of these occur just once. The top ten clones comprise 44% of the sample.

This TCR was sampled from an adult man with Graves' ophthalmopathy. Sequencing was performed on peripheral blood. Recombination linked TRBV10-3 to TRBJ1-6; TRBD1 is perhaps the D gene, given 6 matching bases. The CDR3 region reads CAISEHRDNSPLHF. The DNA sequence reads TGTGCCATCAGTGAGCACAGGGATAATTCACCCCTCCACTTT.